This T cell receptor beta chain was obtained from a study of blood T cells in healthy people across ages. Study-level information: Per two T cells, template switching captured roughly one barcoded beta molecule.

Whenever a sample was processed, at least 6 million PBMCs were isolated. Together with a sample-barcoded 5' primer, a J-beta primer mix was included in a second PCR lasting about 7 to 11 cycles. TCRdb fed the 5' RACE reads into MiXCR, producing one record per CDR3 protein. The data show 920,000 or so distinct CDR3 sequences, under 55% seen once. Germline CDR1 and CDR2: MNHEY and SVGAGI. The V gene lost 5 bases and the J gene lost 11 bases, with 12 bases spanning the gap. The CDR3 has 11 amino acids. Specimen: blood. V and J are TRBV6-5 and TRBJ2-5, with unresolved D. The TCR was taken from a woman aged 55-75 years in good health. This CDR3 is CASSSPGIQYF. Here the CDR3 DNA reads TGTGCCAGCAGTAGCCCTGGAATTCAGTACTTC.